These T cell receptor beta chains were read from a single sample in a study of blood T cell repertoires in COVID-19. The protocol was immunoSEQ multiplex PCR, while the TCRdb copy is restricted to in-frame clones and leaves out a portion. The data contain about 150,000 clones, roughly four fifths of them singletons. Material for sequencing was peripheral blood. All receptors derive from an older woman with acute or convalescent COVID-19. CDR3s include the opening cysteine and the closing phenylalanine or tryptophan. A D gene is named only where the DNA matches it firmly. Clone size is not always given. Where it is, it says once, few, many or a class for expanded clones.

cdr3_nt	cdr3_aa	d_call	v_call	j_call	cdr3_length	clone_size
TGTGCCAGCAGTTACATTCAGGGGGCGCAAAACCCTAATTCACCCCTCCACTTT	CASSYIQGAQNPNSPLHF	TRBD1	TRBV6-2/TRBV6-3	TRBJ1-6	18	-
TGTGCCAGCAGTTTCGGGGGGGAAAAACTGTTTTTT	CASSFGGEKLFF	-	TRBV27	TRBJ1-4	12	-
TGTGCCAGCAGCTTGAGCAGGCCATACCAAGCTGCTTTCTTT	CASSLSRPYQAAFF	-	TRBV7-9	TRBJ1-1	14	-
TGTGCCACCAGTGGGGCGGGTTCGGCAGATACGCAGTATTTT	CATSGAGSADTQYF	-	TRBV24-1	TRBJ2-3	14	-
TGCGCCAGCAGCGGGATAGCGGGGGGGCCAGTAGAGACCCAGTACTTC	CASSGIAGGPVETQYF	TRBD2	TRBV5-1	TRBJ2-5	16	few
TGTGCCAGCAGCCTTACAGGGGTACGAAACACTGAAGCTTTCTTT	CASSLTGVRNTEAFF	TRBD1	TRBV4-2	TRBJ1-1	15	-
TGCGCCAGCAGCCCAACATTCCTGGCAGAAGCGAACACCGGGGAGCTGTTTTTT	CASSPTFLAEANTGELFF	-	TRBV4-1	TRBJ2-2	18	-
TGCAGCGTTGGTCAGAACACTGAAGCTTTCTTT	CSVGQNTEAFF	-	TRBV29-1	TRBJ1-1	11	-
TGTGCCTGGAGTGAGAGCGGGGGGATATTCATTCAGTACTTC	CAWSESGGIFIQYF	TRBD2	TRBV30	TRBJ2-4	14	-
TGTGCCAGCAGCTTCAAATACGGGACAGGCTTAGAAAAACTGTTTTTT	CASSFKYGTGLEKLFF	TRBD1	TRBV5-6	TRBJ1-4	16	-
TGTGCCAGCAGCTTGGGCCCCGAAGGGGCCCAGCATTTT	CASSLGPEGAQHF	-	TRBV7-9	TRBJ1-5	13	-
TGTGCCAGCAGTGCCCTCCCAGGGTCAACCTACGAGCAGTACTTC	CASSALPGSTYEQYF	-	TRBV27	TRBJ2-7	15	few
TGCGCCAGCAGCTTGCTGGCGAGGGAGGACGAGCAGTACTTC	CASSLLAREDEQYF	-	TRBV5-1	TRBJ2-7	14	-
TGTGCCAGCAGCCCCTGGACAGAAACAGATACGCAGTATTTT	CASSPWTETDTQYF	-	TRBV5-4	TRBJ2-3	14	few
TGCGCCAGCAGCTTCGACGCAACGGGACTCCCGAATTCACCCCTCCACTTT	CASSFDATGLPNSPLHF	-	TRBV5-1	TRBJ1-6	17	once
TGTGCCAGCTCACCAGACCCTGGGAGCTCCTACGAGCAGTACTTC	CASSPDPGSSYEQYF	-	TRBV18	TRBJ2-7	15	-
TGTGCCAGCTCACCACAGGGACTCAATGAGCAGTTCTTC	CASSPQGLNEQFF	-	TRBV18	TRBJ2-1	13	few
TGTGCCAGCTCACCTACCACCGTCCCCACAGGGAACACTGAAGCTTTCTTT	CASSPTTVPTGNTEAFF	-	TRBV18	TRBJ1-1	17	-
TGTGCCAGTAGTATAGCCAACATGAACTATGGCTACACCTTC	CASSIANMNYGYTF	-	TRBV19	TRBJ1-2	14	-
TGTGCCAGCAGCACGGGACATCCTAATTCACCCCTCCACTTT	CASSTGHPNSPLHF	-	TRBV28	TRBJ1-6	14	-